Following are 17 T cell receptor beta chains from one sample sequenced in a study of blood T cell repertoires in COVID-19. TCRdb keeps only in-frame clones here, not all; method: immunoSEQ multiplex PCR. The sample lists about 66,000 clones, roughly 84% occurring once. The sample consisted of peripheral blood. These TCRs come from a man in his forties or fifties with active COVID-19.

This clone was counted once. J is TRBJ2-7 and V is TRBV7-9; TRBD2 might be the D (5 bases). Germline V gene data show CDR1 as SEHNR and CDR2 as FQNEAQ (reference sequence). Between the trimmed V and J ends, which lost 5 bases and 2 bases, there was a span of 13 bases. The CDR3 is 14 amino acids. CDR3 nucleotide sequence: TGTGCCAGCAGCCTCAGCGGATTAACCTACGAGCAGTACGTC. This encodes CASSLSGLTYEQYV.

V is TRBV5-4 and J is TRBJ1-1; the D gene is possibly TRBD1 (6 bases). The length of the CDR3 is 12 residues. Trimming left V 3 bases short and J 11 bases short, with 14 bases between. Per the germline V gene, CDR1 is SGHNT and CDR2 is YYREEE (reference sequence). Here the CDR3 reads CASSSDRIAAFF. In DNA, the CDR3 is TGTGCCAGCAGCTCCGACAGGATAGCGGCTTTCTTT.

In this sample, this clone turned up once. The V gene is TRBV11-2, the J gene TRBJ1-2; the D is unclear. The CDR3 has 18 amino acids. Trimming took off 5 bases at V and 3 bases at J, with 25 bases between the two ends. CDR1 and CDR2 from the germline V gene are SGHAT and FQNNGV. The CDR3 reads CASSPLGGTAYLDYGYTF. The CDR3 DNA follows: TGTGCCAGCAGCCCACTGGGAGGAACGGCGTATTTGGACTATGGCTACACCTTC.

The chain carries TRBV7-2 and TRBJ2-1; 13 bases fit TRBD2. The CDR3 contains 13 residues. Trimming took 8 bases from V and 9 from J; bases not matched to a gene: 4. Germline V gene data show CDR1 as SGHTA and CDR2 as FQGNSA. The DNA of the CDR3 is TGTGCCAGCCGGACTAGCGGGAGCGGTGAGCAGTTCTTC. Its protein is CASRTSGSGEQFF.

The rearrangement joins TRBV6-1 to TRBJ1-3; 10 nucleotides agree with TRBD1. The CDR3 is made up of 15 amino acids. Germline V CDR1 and CDR2: MNHNS, SASEGT. V gave up 3 bases and J gave up 3 bases; unmatched junction bases: 2. CDR3 coding DNA: TGTGCCAGCAGTGACGGGACAGGGGATGGAAACACCATATATTTT. Protein: CASSDGTGDGNTIYF.

The V gene is TRBV30, the J gene TRBJ1-4; D might be TRBD1 (6 bases). This CDR3 has 15 amino acids. The V gene lost 2 bases and the J gene lost 0 bases, with 10 bases spanning the gap. Germline V gives CDR1 GTSNPN, CDR2 SVGIG (reference sequence). In DNA form, the CDR3 reads TGTGCCTGGAGTTTCTGGACAGCAACTAATGAAAAACTGTTTTTT. It encodes CAWSFWTATNEKLFF.

The rearrangement links TRBV2 to TRBJ1-3, with TRBD1 as a possible D gene (5 bases). The CDR3 sequence is 16 residues long. The V and J ends lost 8 bases and 0 bases respectively, with 17 bases between them. Looked up from germline, CDR1 is SNHLY and CDR2 is FYNNEI. CDR3 bases: TGTGCCAGCTTTACCCCCCAGGGTAACTCTGGAAACACCATATATTTT. This translates into CASFTPQGNSGNTIYF.

This clone was detected only once. V usage is TRBV18 and J usage is TRBJ2-3, with D tentatively TRBD1 (6 bases). CDR3 length equals 17 residues. V was trimmed by 3 bases and J by 8 bases, leaving 24 bases between them. Germline CDR1 reads KGHSH; CDR2 reads LQKENI. CDR3: CASSPIGVTGPTGTQYF. The CDR3 coding sequence is TGTGCCAGCTCACCGATCGGGGTCACAGGGCCGACGGGTACGCAGTATTTT.

V is TRBV5-4 and J is TRBJ2-3; D perhaps matches TRBD2 (5 bases). Trimming removed 7 bases from V and 1 base from J, with 19 bases in between. CDR1 and CDR2 from the germline V gene are SGHNT and YYREEE (reference sequence). The length of the CDR3 is 16 residues. CDR3 in DNA: TGTGCCAGCCAGGAAGGGAGCTCGACCGGCACAGATACGCAGTATTTT. Residues: CASQEGSSTGTDTQYF. Full variable domain (remainder filled in from reference TRBV5-4 and TRBJ2-3): ETGVTQSPTHLIKTRGQQVTLRCSSQSGHNTVSWYQQALGQGPQFIFQYYREEENGRGNFPPRFSGLQFPNYSSELNVNALELDDSALYLCASQEGSSTGTDTQYFGPGTRLTVL.

This clone was seen once. The chain combines TRBV18 with TRBJ2-7, with unresolved D. The length of the CDR3 is 11 residues. Trimming left V 2 bases short and J 5 bases short, with 4 bases between. Germline CDR1 and CDR2: KGHSH and LQKENI. The CDR3 sequence: CASSPGHEQYF. CDR3 DNA: TGTGCCAGCTCACCAGGCCACGAGCAGTACTTC.

The V and J genes are TRBV24-1 and TRBJ2-3; 7 bases line up with TRBD1. This CDR3 region has 15 residues. The germline gives CDR1 KGHDR, CDR2 SFDVKD. Unmatched junction bases numbered 2, after V lost 3 bases and J lost 0 bases. The chain's CDR3 is CATSDPGQSTDTQYF. The CDR3 DNA reads as TGTGCCACCAGTGATCCGGGACAGAGCACAGATACGCAGTATTTT.

V and J are TRBV2 and TRBJ2-4; D gene unclear. The V end was cut by 7 bases, the J end by 2 bases, with 9 bases between. The CDR3 loop spans 13 amino acids. CDR1 is SNHLY and CDR2 is FYNNEI in the germline V gene. The CDR3 coding sequence is TGTGCCAGCACCGCAGAATCCAAAAACATTCAGTACTTC. Its translation is CASTAESKNIQYF.

This clone was found a few times. The rearrangement joins TRBV3-1 (or the pseudogene TRBV3-2) to TRBJ2-2, with TRBD1 matching over 8 bases. Germline V CDR1 and CDR2: LGHDT, YNNKEL (reference sequence). The V gene end was trimmed by 4 bases and the J gene end by 3 bases; junction bases not matched to a gene: 4. The CDR3 contains 15 residues. CDR3 loop: CASSPRQGYTGELFF. CDR3 nucleotides: TGTGCCAGCAGCCCCCGACAGGGGTACACCGGGGAGCTGTTTTTT.

The CDR3 DNA reads TGTGCCAGTAGTAGCTGGACAGGGGGCCCTCAAGAGACCCAGTACTTC. Protein: CASSSWTGGPQETQYF. This rearrangement joins TRBV19 to TRBJ2-5; 11 bases are a match to TRBD1. CDR3 length: 16 amino acids. In germline, CDR1 is LNHDA, CDR2 SQIVND (reference sequence). With V trimmed by 4 bases and J by 2 bases, 6 bases remained unmatched.

The V gene is TRBV7-2, the J gene TRBJ2-1; D is perhaps TRBD1 (6 bases). The germline V gene encodes CDR1 SGHTA and CDR2 FQGNSA. The V gene lost 7 bases and the J gene lost 8 bases, with 21 bases spanning the gap. CDR3 length: 15 residues. In nucleotides, the CDR3 is TGTGCCAGCACCCCAGACAGGCACCTGGTGGATGAGCAGTTCTTC. Translated, it gives CASTPDRHLVDEQFF.

The genes are TRBV7-9 and TRBJ1-5; 9 bases agree with TRBD1. CDR3 length: 15 residues. Trimming cost V 5 bases and J 1 base; bases outside gene matches: 3. CDR1 and CDR2 (germline): SEHNR, FQNEAQ (reference sequence). The CDR3 DNA sequence: TGTGCCAGCAGCCATGACAGGGGGAGCAATCAGCCCCAGCATTTT. This translates into CASSHDRGSNQPQHF.

The gene calls are TRBV6-5 and TRBJ2-2; D unclear. The V gene lost 0 bases and the J gene lost 2 bases, with 7 bases spanning the gap. The V gene's germline CDR1 is MNHEY and CDR2 SVGAGI. The CDR3 runs 15 residues. In DNA, the CDR3 is TGTGCCAGCAGTTACTCGATTACAAACACCGGGGAGCTGTTTTTT. Translation gives CASSYSITNTGELFF.